Below, 8 T cell receptor beta chains from the same sample are listed, as sequenced in a study of cytomegalovirus exposure and HLA in healthy donors. Amplification used 60 Vbeta primers and 13 Jbeta primers. The method was immunoSEQ multiplex PCR; TCRdb's version includes in-frame clones alone and lacks a portion of them. The sample shows around 110,000 clones, 75% of them seen only once. The sequenced sample consisted of PBMCs. Source of these receptors: a male donor in good health and CMV-seropositive.

The V call is TRBV5-1, the J call TRBJ1-1; D remains ambiguous. Germline CDR1 and CDR2: SGHRS and YFSETQ. The germline V and J ends were trimmed by 4 bases and 1 base, with 8 bases remaining between them. CDR3 length equals 13 residues. CDR3 in DNA: TGCGCCAGCAGCAGAGAGGCGAACACTGAAGCTTTCTTT. It translates to CASSREANTEAFF.

V gene TRBV28 combines with J gene TRBJ1-2; possibly TRBD1 for D (5 bases). The germline V gene encodes CDR1 MDHEN and CDR2 SYDVKM. V was pared by 3 bases and J by 4 bases, with 9 bases between. The CDR3 loop spans 13 amino acids. In DNA, the CDR3 is TGTGCCAGCAGTTTTAGGGGCAGCTATGGCTACACCTTC. Translating gives CASSFRGSYGYTF.

CDR3 residues: CASSILGLAGSADTQYF. The DNA of the CDR3 is TGTGCCAGCAGTATCCTGGGACTAGCGGGGTCCGCAGATACGCAGTATTTT. V and J are TRBV27 and TRBJ2-3; 13 nucleotides agree with TRBD2. V lost 5 bases and J lost 4; bases outside the gene matches: 9. This CDR3 region has 17 residues. Germline CDR1 MNHEY, CDR2 SMNVEV (reference sequence).

This clone was detected only a few times. The chain recombines TRBV29-1 with TRBJ2-7; 7 bases are shared with TRBD1. CDR1 is SQVTM, CDR2 ANQGSEA, per germline. V lost 6 bases to trimming and J lost 2 bases; unmatched junction nucleotides: 7. The length of the CDR3 is 13 residues. The CDR3 spells CSVGRQGAYEQYF. The CDR3 DNA reads as TGCAGCGTCGGCCGACAGGGAGCCTACGAGCAGTACTTC.

Regarding this clone: Other DNA sequences in the same sample also yield this CDR3. The V and J genes are TRBV9 and TRBJ2-7; possible D gene TRBD2, 5 bases. The CDR3 has 13 amino acids. Trimming pared 0 bases from V and 3 bases from J, leaving 7 bases between. Germline V gene data show CDR1 as SGDLS and CDR2 as YYNGEE. The CDR3 spells CASSVATSYEQYF. As DNA, the CDR3 is TGTGCCAGCAGCGTAGCTACTAGCTACGAGCAGTACTTC.

This clone was detected only a few times. The chain links TRBV19 to TRBJ2-1; a weak D match, TRBD1 (6 bases). V was trimmed by 2 bases and J by 8 bases, leaving 10 bases between them. Germline values: CDR1 LNHDA, CDR2 SQIVND (reference sequence). The CDR3 extends over 13 amino acids. CDR3 coding DNA: TGTGCCAGTAGTATAACAGGGTTCCATGAGCAGTTCTTC. Its protein product is CASSITGFHEQFF. The entire variable domain, with the rest obtained from reference TRBV19 and TRBJ2-1, is as follows: DGGITQSPKYLFRKEGQNVTLSCEQNLNHDAMYWYRQDPGQGLRLIYYSQIVNDFQKGDIAEGYSVSREKKESFPLTVTSAQKNPTAFYLCASSITGFHEQFFGPGTRLTVL.

In its sample, this clone was seen a few times. The CDR3 region has the DNA TGTGCCAGCTCACTTACAGGGGGCGAAGCCTACGAGCAGTACTTC. Amino acids: CASSLTGGEAYEQYF. This chain connects TRBV18 to TRBJ2-7; 9 bases are a match to TRBD1. The CDR3 sequence is 15 residues long. The V gene's germline CDR1 is KGHSH and CDR2 LQKENI. The V segment lost 4 bases and the J segment 2 bases; nucleotides outside the gene matches: 6.

The chain joins TRBV11-2 to TRBJ1-4; 8 nucleotides line up with TRBD1. V dropped 4 bases and J dropped 3; count of bases not matched to a gene: 1. In germline, CDR1 is SGHAT, CDR2 FQNNGV. CDR3 size: 14 residues. Here the CDR3 reads CASSSTGANEKLFF. The CDR3 DNA reads as TGTGCCAGCAGCTCGACAGGGGCTAATGAAAAACTGTTTTTT.